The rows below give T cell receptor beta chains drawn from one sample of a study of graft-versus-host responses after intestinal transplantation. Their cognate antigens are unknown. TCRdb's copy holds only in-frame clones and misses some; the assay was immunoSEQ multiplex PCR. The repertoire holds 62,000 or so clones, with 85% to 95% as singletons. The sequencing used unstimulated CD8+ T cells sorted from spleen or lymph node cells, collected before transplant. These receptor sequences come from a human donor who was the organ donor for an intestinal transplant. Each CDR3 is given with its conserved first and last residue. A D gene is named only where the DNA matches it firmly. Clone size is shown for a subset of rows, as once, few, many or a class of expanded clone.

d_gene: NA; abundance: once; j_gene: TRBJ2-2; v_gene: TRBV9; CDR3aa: CASSVAQKGSTPNTGELFF; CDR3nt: TGTGCCAGCAGCGTAGCTCAAAAGGGGTCTACACCGAACACCGGGGAGCTGTTTTTT
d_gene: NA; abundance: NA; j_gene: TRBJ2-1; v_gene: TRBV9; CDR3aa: CASSVEHWGDEQFF; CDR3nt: TGTGCCAGCAGCGTAGAGCATTGGGGGGATGAGCAGTTCTTC
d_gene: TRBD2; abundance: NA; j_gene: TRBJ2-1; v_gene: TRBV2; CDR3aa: CASSAVPGLAGVYNEQFF; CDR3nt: TGTGCCAGCAGTGCCGTACCGGGACTAGCGGGGGTTTACAATGAGCAGTTCTTC
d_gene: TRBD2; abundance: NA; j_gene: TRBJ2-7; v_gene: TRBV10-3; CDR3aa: CAMPRLAGDTLIEQYF; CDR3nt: TGTGCCATGCCGAGACTAGCGGGCGATACCCTAATCGAGCAGTACTTC
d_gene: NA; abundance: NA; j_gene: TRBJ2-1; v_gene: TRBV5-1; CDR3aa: CASSSEGGIWTVYNEQFF; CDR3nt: TGCGCCAGCAGCTCCGAGGGCGGGATCTGGACTGTCTACAATGAGCAGTTCTTC
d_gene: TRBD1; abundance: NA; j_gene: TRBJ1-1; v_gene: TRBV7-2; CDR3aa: CASSLTGQNTEAFF; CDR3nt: TGTGCCAGCAGCTTGACAGGGCAGAACACTGAAGCTTTCTTT
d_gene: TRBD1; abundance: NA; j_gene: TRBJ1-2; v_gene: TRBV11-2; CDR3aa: CASSLAQGACTF; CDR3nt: TGTGCCAGCAGCTTAGCACAGGGGGCTTGCACCTTC
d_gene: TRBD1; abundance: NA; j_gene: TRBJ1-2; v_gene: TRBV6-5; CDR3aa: CASSYSGQGVYGYTF; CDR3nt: TGTGCCAGCAGTTACTCAGGACAGGGTGTCTATGGCTACACCTTC
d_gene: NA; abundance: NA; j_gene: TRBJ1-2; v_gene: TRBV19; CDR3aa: CASSQGEVYGYTF; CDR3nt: TGTGCCAGTAGTCAGGGCGAGGTCTATGGCTACACCTTC
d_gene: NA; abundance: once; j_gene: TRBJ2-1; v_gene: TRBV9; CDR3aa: CASSVGSGPTSYNEQFF; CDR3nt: TGTGCCAGCAGCGTAGGTAGCGGACCCACCTCCTACAATGAGCAGTTCTTC
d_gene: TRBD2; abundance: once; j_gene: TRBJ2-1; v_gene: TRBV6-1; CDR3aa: CASSEWGLAGVGEQFF; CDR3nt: TGTGCCAGCAGTGAATGGGGACTAGCGGGAGTAGGGGAGCAGTTCTTC
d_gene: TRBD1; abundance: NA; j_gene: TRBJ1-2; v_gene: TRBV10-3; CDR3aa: CAIRTGTGGKDGYTF; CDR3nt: TGTGCCATCAGAACCGGGACAGGGGGCAAGGATGGCTACACCTTC
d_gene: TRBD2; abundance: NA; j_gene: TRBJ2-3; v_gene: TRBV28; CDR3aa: CASRTSGWLVDTQYF; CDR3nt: TGTGCCAGCAGGACTAGCGGCTGGCTGGTAGATACGCAGTATTTT
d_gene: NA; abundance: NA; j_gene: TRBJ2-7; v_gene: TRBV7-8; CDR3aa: CASSITGSPIYEQYF; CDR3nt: TGTGCCAGCAGTATTACGGGATCACCTATCTACGAGCAGTACTTC
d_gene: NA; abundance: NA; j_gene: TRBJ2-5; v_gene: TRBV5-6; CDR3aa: CASSFPSPEGGAQYF; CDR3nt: TGTGCCAGCAGCTTCCCGAGCCCCGAGGGGGGGGCCCAGTACTTC
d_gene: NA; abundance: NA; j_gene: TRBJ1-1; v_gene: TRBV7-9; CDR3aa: CASSFSTEAFF; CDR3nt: TGTGCCAGCAGCTTTTCTACTGAAGCTTTCTTT
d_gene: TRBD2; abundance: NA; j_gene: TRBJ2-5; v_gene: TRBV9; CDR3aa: CASSVLAGEGETQYF; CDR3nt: TGTGCCAGCAGCGTACTAGCGGGAGAAGGAGAGACCCAGTACTTC
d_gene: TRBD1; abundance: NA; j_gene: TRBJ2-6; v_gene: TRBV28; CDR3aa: CASSFYNRGRYGANVLTF; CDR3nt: TGTGCCAGCAGTTTTTATAACAGGGGGCGGTATGGGGCCAACGTCCTGACTTTC
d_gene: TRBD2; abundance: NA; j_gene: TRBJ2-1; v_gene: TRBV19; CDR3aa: CASSQLAYSSYNEQFF; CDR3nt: TGTGCCAGTAGTCAACTAGCGTATAGCTCCTACAATGAGCAGTTCTTC
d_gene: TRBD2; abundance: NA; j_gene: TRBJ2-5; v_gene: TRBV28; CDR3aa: CASSWRGGETQYF; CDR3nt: TGTGCCAGCAGTTGGCGGGGGGGAGAGACCCAGTACTTC
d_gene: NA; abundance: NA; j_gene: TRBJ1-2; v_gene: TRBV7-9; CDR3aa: CASSLYSIDYGYTF; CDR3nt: TGTGCCAGCAGCTTATACTCGATCGACTATGGCTACACCTTC
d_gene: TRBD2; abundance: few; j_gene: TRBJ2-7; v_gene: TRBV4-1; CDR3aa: CASSHGLAGSPYEQYF; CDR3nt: TGCGCCAGCAGCCACGGGCTAGCGGGCTCGCCCTACGAGCAGTACTTC
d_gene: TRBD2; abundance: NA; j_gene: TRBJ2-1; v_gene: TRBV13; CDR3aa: CASSLDSSGSWDEQFF; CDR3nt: TGTGCCAGCAGCTTAGACTCTAGCGGGAGTTGGGATGAGCAGTTCTTC
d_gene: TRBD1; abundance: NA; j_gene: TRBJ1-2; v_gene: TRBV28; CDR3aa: CASSPRTGYDGYTF; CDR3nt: TGTGCCAGCAGCCCGAGGACAGGGTACGATGGCTACACCTTC
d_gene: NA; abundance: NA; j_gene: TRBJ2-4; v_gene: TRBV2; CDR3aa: CASNGPQDRSRGNIQYF; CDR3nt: TGTGCCAGCAACGGACCCCAAGACCGTTCCCGGGGAAACATTCAGTACTTC
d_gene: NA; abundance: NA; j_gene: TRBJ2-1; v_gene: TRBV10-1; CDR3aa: CASSESRTNDEQFF; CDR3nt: TGCGCCAGCAGTGAGTCGAGGACTAACGATGAGCAGTTCTTC
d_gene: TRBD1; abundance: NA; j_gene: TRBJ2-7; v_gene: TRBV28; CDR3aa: CASSLIPLGTTGVNEQYF; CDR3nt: TGTGCCAGCAGTCTAATTCCGTTGGGGACCACAGGGGTCAACGAGCAGTACTTC
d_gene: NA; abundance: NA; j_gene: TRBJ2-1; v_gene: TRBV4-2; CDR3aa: CASSQVPLALPTYNEQFF; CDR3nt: TGTGCCAGCAGCCAAGTTCCACTAGCCCTACCCACCTACAATGAGCAGTTCTTC
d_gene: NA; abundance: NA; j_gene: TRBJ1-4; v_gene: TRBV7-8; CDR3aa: CASSYTTEKLFF; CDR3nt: TGTGCCAGCAGCTATACTACTGAAAAACTGTTTTTT
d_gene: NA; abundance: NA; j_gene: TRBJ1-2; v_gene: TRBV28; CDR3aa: CASSARGGGNGYTF; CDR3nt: TGTGCCAGCAGCGCTCGCGGAGGAGGGAATGGCTACACCTTC
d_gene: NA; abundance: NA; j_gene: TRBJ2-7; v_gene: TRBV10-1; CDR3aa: CASSEGGPGAYEQYF; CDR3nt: TGCGCCAGCAGTGAGGGGGGACCGGGGGCCTACGAGCAGTACTTC
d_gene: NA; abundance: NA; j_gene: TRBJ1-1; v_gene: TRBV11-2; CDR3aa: CASSHSGSSFVGAFF; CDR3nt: TGTGCCAGCAGCCACTCAGGGTCCTCTTTCGTCGGAGCTTTCTTT
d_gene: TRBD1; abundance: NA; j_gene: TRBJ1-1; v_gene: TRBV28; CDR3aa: CASSLRTGHEAFF; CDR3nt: TGTGCCAGCAGTTTAAGGACAGGCCATGAAGCTTTCTTT
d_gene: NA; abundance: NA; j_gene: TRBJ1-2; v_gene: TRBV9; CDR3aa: CASSALLEARQVETSYGYTF; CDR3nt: TGTGCCAGCAGCGCCCTCCTAGAGGCCAGACAGGTAGAAACCTCCTATGGCTACACCTTC
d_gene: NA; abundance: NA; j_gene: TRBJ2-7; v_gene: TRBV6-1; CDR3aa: CASSGSPQGDYEQYF; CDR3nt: TGTGCCAGCAGTGGGAGTCCACAGGGAGACTACGAGCAGTACTTC
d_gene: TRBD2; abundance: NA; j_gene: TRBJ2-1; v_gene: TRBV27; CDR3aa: CASSPIAGGPRNEQFF; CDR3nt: TGTGCCAGCAGTCCGATAGCGGGAGGGCCTCGCAATGAGCAGTTCTTC
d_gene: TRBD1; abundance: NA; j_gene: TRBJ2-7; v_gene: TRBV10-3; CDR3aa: CAISEPGQGVEQYF; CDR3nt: TGTGCCATCAGTGAACCGGGACAGGGAGTCGAGCAGTACTTC
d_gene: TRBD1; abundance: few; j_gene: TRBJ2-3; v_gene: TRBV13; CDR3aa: CASSSRGVMGQATDTQYF; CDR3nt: TGTGCCAGCAGCTCCCGAGGGGTTATGGGACAGGCGACAGATACGCAGTATTTT
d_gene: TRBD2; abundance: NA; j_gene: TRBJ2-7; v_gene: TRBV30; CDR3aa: CAWSEREGYEQYF; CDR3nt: TGTGCCTGGAGTGAGCGGGAGGGCTACGAGCAGTACTTC
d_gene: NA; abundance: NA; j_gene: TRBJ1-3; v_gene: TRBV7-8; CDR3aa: CASSPGTSGNTIYF; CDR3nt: TGTGCCAGCAGCCCAGGGACATCTGGAAACACCATATATTTT
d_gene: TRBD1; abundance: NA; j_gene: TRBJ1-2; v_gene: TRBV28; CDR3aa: CASSSQGITNYGYTF; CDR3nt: TGTGCCAGCAGTTCACAGGGGATAACTAACTATGGCTACACCTTC
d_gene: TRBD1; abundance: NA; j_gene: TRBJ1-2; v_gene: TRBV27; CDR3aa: CASSLLSPGGVDLNYGYTF; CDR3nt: TGTGCCAGCAGTTTATTATCCCCAGGGGGCGTCGACCTTAACTATGGCTACACCTTC
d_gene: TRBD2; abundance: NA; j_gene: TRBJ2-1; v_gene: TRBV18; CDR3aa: CASSPGGVYNEQFF; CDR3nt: TGTGCCAGCTCACCAGGGGGGGTCTACAATGAGCAGTTCTTC
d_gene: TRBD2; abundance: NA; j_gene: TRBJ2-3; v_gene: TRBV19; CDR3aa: CASSPGLAGDTQYF; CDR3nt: TGTGCCAGTAGTCCTGGACTAGCGGGAGATACGCAGTATTTT
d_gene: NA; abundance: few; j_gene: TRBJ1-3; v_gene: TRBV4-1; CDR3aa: CASRAFSGNTIYF; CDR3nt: TGCGCCAGCAGGGCCTTCTCTGGAAACACCATATATTTT
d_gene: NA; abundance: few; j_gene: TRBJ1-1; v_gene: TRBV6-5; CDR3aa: CASSYGLRTEAFF; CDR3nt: TGTGCCAGCAGTTACGGGCTCCGCACTGAAGCTTTCTTT
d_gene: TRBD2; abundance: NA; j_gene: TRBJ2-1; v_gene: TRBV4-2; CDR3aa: CASSQDGGSGSNEQFF; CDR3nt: TGTGCCAGCAGCCAAGATGGGGGTAGCGGGAGTAATGAGCAGTTCTTC
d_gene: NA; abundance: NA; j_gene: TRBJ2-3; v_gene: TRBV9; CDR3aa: CASSVSGTSTDTQYF; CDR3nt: TGTGCCAGCAGCGTTTCCGGGACTAGCACAGATACGCAGTATTTT